The text below deals with one T cell receptor (beta chain). Antigen specificity is unknown. CDR1 is SGHRS, CDR2 YFSETQ, per germline. There are 13 residues in the CDR3. V shed 2 bases and J shed 1 base, with 6 bases lying between them. TCRdb's table, derived via immunoSEQ multiplex PCR, lists solely in-frame clones and lacks some. The sample consists of about 130,000 clones, roughly 87% of them appearing once. The sample originates from a study of cytomegalovirus exposure and HLA in healthy donors. Study outcomes and limitations: Confirmation was obtained in vitro that a few CMV-associated chains are specific for CMV antigens. The TCR clusters that emerged in the first cohort tended, a later analysis found, to co-occur in the 120 or so validation repertoires. Listed as cytomegalovirus-associated were 164 TCR beta chains.

This TCR derives from a young woman in good health and CMV-seronegative. Sample: PBMCs. The chain joins TRBV5-1 to TRBJ2-5; D is unclear. CDR3: CASSFQAQETQYF. In DNA form, the CDR3 reads TGCGCCAGCAGCTTCCAGGCCCAAGAGACCCAGTACTTC. The full variable domain, in which reference TRBV5-1 and TRBJ2-5 provide the parts outside the CDR3, is KAGVTQTPRYLIKTRGQQVTLSCSPISGHRSVSWYQQTPGQGLQFLFEYFSETQRNKGNFPGRFSGRQFSNSRSEMNVSTLELGDSALYLCASSFQAQETQYFGPGTRLLVL.